The clone carrying this T cell receptor (beta chain) was detected a few times. This CDR3 has 14 residues. The ends were cut back, 2 bases at V and 9 bases at J, with 15 bases in the middle. CDR1 is SGHKS, CDR2 YYEKEE, per germline (reference sequence). This sample stems from a study of T-cell reconstitution after alpha-beta-depleted transplantation in children. During its preparation, the TCRbeta library received unique molecular identifiers. TCRdb passed the PCR reads through MiXCR, listing each CDR3 protein once. The sample includes around 530,000 distinct CDR3 sequences, 32% of them seen just once.

The gene calls are TRBV5-5 and TRBJ2-1; a possible D gene is TRBD1 (6 bases). The TCR sequence derives from a human donor who donated a stem cell graft to a child with aplastic anemia. The source material was PBMCs from the stem cell graft donor, sampled from the stem cell graft. The CDR3 reads CASSLGTGLGEQFF. In nucleotides, the CDR3 is TGTGCCAGCAGCTTAGGTACAGGGTTGGGTGAGCAGTTCTTC.